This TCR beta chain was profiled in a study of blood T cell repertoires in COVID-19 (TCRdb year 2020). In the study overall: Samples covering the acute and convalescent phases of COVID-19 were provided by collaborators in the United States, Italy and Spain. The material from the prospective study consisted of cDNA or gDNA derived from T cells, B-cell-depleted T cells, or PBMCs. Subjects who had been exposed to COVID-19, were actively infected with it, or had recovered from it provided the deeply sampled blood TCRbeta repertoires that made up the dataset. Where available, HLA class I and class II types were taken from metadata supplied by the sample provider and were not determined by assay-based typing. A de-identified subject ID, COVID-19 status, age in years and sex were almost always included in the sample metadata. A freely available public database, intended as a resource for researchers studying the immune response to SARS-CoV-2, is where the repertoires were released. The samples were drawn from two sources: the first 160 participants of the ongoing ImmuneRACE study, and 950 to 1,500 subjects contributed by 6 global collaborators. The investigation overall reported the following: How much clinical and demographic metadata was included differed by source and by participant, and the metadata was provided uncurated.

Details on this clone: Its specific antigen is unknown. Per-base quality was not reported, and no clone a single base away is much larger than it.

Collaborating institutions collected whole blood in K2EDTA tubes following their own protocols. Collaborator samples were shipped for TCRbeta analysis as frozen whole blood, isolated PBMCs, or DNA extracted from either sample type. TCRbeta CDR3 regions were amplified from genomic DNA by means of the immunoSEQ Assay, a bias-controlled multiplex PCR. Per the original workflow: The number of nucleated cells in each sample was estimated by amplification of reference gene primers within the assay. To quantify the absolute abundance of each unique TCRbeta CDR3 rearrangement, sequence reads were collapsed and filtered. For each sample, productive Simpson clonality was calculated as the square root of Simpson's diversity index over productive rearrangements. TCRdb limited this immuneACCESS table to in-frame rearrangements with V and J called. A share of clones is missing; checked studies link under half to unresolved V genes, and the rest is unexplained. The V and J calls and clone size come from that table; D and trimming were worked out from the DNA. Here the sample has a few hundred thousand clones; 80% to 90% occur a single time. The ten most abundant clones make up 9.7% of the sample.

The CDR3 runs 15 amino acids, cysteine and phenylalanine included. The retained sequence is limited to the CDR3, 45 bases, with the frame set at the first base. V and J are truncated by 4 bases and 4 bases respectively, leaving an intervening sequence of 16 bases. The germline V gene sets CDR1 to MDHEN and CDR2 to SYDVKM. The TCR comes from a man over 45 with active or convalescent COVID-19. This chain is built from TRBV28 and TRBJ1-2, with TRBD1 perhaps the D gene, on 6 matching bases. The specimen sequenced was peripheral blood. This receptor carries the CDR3 CASSSPPDRTYGYTF. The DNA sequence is TGTGCCAGCAGTTCACCCCCCGACAGGACCTATGGCTACACCTTC.